This is a list of T cell receptor beta chains from one sample in a study of blood T cell repertoires in COVID-19. Generated by immunoSEQ multiplex PCR, the TCRdb table keeps only in-frame clones and is missing some. The table has around 220,000 clones, around four fifths seen once; the top ten hold 4%. Sequencing was carried out using peripheral blood. These receptors originate from a middle-aged woman with active or convalescent COVID-19. The CDR3 runs from the conserved cysteine through the conserved F or W.

TRBJ2-3 | 15 | TRBV5-1 | CASRQGPPRTDTQYF
TRBJ1-4 | 14 | TRBV19 | CASSLTGVNEKLFF
TRBJ2-2 | 18 | TRBV4-2 | CASSQASTGQGNTGELFF
TRBJ1-1 | 13 | TRBV10-1 | CASSRQVDSEAFF
TRBJ1-2 | 15 | TRBV7-6 | CASSPATGDYNGYTF
TRBJ2-2 | 17 | TRBV5-5 | CASSLGPFRGGTGELFF
TRBJ1-5 | 13 | TRBV28 | CASSHDRVGPQHF
TRBJ1-1 | 12 | TRBV10-3 | CAISDFREGAFF
TRBJ2-7 | 13 | TRBV28 | CASSSGTTDEQYF
TRBJ1-1 | 16 | TRBV10-1 | CASSDHDRDKDTEAFF
TRBJ1-6 | 14 | TRBV13 | CASSYDRGRSPLHF
TRBJ2-7 | 18 | TRBV28 | CASSFSLPRGDLSYEQYF
TRBJ2-1 | 16 | TRBV3-1/TRBV3-2 | CASSPDGTSGANEQFF
TRBJ2-7 | 16 | TRBV28 | CASSVTGTGRSYEQYF
TRBJ1-6 | 17 | TRBV7-9 | CASSRSRDRGFNSPLHF
TRBJ2-1 | 11 | TRBV20-1 | CSASRWNEQFF
TRBJ1-5 | 14 | TRBV6-5 | CASKATGGYQPQHF
TRBJ2-3 | 14 | TRBV6-5 | CASKGTSGADTQYF
TRBJ2-1 | 15 | TRBV7-8 | CASSLGQGKRNEQFF
TRBJ1-1 | 14 | TRBV4-1 | CASSHVLGHRGAFF
TRBJ2-5 | 16 | TRBV7-2 | CASSLVGAGVGETQYF
TRBJ2-3 | 12 | TRBV3-1/TRBV3-2 | CASSPPYGTQYF